The rows below give T cell receptor beta chains drawn from one sample of a study of tumor and adjacent non-tumor tissue in lung cancer. Each CDR3 protein gets one entry after TCRdb re-called the multiplex PCR reads with MiXCR. The table has approximately 71,000 distinct CDR3 sequences, almost 60% seen once. The sequenced sample was lung tumor tissue. These receptor sequences come from a man aged 45-65 years with non-small cell lung cancer. Both conserved end residues are part of each CDR3. A D gene is named only where the DNA matches it firmly. The size field is filled for only some rows; it gives once, few, many or a size class.

V: TRBV11-2; D: -; size: -; J: TRBJ2-3; DNA: TGTGTCAGTAGCTTAGATCGCGGATCGGCAGATACGCAGTATTTT; CDR3: CVSSLDRGSADTQYF
V: TRBV12-3/TRBV12-4; D: -; size: -; J: TRBJ1-1; DNA: TGTGCAAGCTTCCCTGGGACGGTAGGGACTGAAGCTTTCTTT; CDR3: CASFPGTVGTEAFF
V: TRBV7-9; D: -; size: -; J: TRBJ2-6; DNA: TGTACCAGCAGCCGCCTTGGCTCTGGGGCCAACGTCCTGACTTTC; CDR3: CTSSRLGSGANVLTF
V: TRBV6-6; D: TRBD1; size: -; J: TRBJ1-5; DNA: TGTGCCAGCAGTTACACCACAGGGGGCAATCAGCCCCAGCATTTT; CDR3: CASSYTTGGNQPQHF
V: TRBV11-2; D: -; size: once; J: TRBJ2-5; DNA: TGCGCCATCAGCTTTTTTAGGGGTCCCCAAGAGACCCAGTACTTC; CDR3: CAISFFRGPQETQYF
V: TRBV6-5; D: TRBD1; size: many; J: TRBJ2-3; DNA: TGTGCCAGCAGGGGACAGGGAAGAGACACAGATACGCAGTATTTT; CDR3: CASRGQGRDTDTQYF
V: TRBV2; D: TRBD2; size: -; J: TRBJ2-7; DNA: TGTGCCAGCCAGCGGGATACCTACGAGCGGTACTTC; CDR3: CASQRDTYERYF
V: TRBV6-5; D: TRBD2; size: medium-sized; J: TRBJ2-1; DNA: TGTGCCAGCAGTGTACTAGCGGGAGCGTACAATGAGCAGTTCTTC; CDR3: CASSVLAGAYNEQFF
V: TRBV19; D: TRBD1; size: -; J: TRBJ2-3; DNA: TGTACCATCTCGACAGGGGGCTGGGATACGCAGTATTTT; CDR3: CTISTGGWDTQYF
V: TRBV25-1; D: TRBD1; size: -; J: TRBJ2-7; DNA: TGTGCCAGCAGTGGGAGACAGGGTACCTACGAGCGGTACTTC; CDR3: CASSGRQGTYERYF
V: TRBV11-3; D: TRBD2; size: -; J: TRBJ2-5; DNA: TGTGCCAGTGGCTTATCGACTAGCGGGGGTTTACAAGAGACCCAGTACTTC; CDR3: CASGLSTSGGLQETQYF
V: TRBV11-2; D: TRBD1; size: -; J: TRBJ2-3; DNA: TGTGCCAGCAGCTTTCTAGGACAGGGCGGCACAGATACGCAATATTTT; CDR3: CASSFLGQGGTDTQYF
V: TRBV12-3/TRBV12-4; D: -; size: -; J: TRBJ2-1; DNA: TGTGCCAGCACCTACAGACAGGCTGACAATGAGCAGTTCTTC; CDR3: CASTYRQADNEQFF
V: TRBV5-1; D: -; size: -; J: TRBJ1-2; DNA: TGCGCCAGCAACTCGGACGGGAACTATGGCTACACCTTC; CDR3: CASNSDGNYGYTF
V: TRBV29-1; D: -; size: many; J: TRBJ2-1; DNA: TGCAGCGTTGCCCGAGGGGTTGGCGATGAGCAGTTCTTC; CDR3: CSVARGVGDEQFF
V: TRBV4-2; D: TRBD1; size: -; J: TRBJ2-7; DNA: TGTGCAAGCAGCCCTGGACAGGGGGCTTCGGCCTACGGGCAGTGCTTC; CDR3: CASSPGQGASAYGQCF
V: TRBV6-6; D: -; size: many; J: TRBJ2-3; DNA: TGTGCCAGCAGTAACCCCACAGATACGCAGTATTTT; CDR3: CASSNPTDTQYF
V: TRBV28; D: TRBD1; size: -; J: TRBJ2-3; DNA: TGTGCCAGCAGTTCGCCCTTGACAGGGGGCTACACAGATACGCAGTATTTT; CDR3: CASSSPLTGGYTDTQYF
V: TRBV11-2; D: TRBD1; size: many; J: TRBJ2-5; DNA: TGTGCCAGCAGCTCTTTGGACAGGGGAGAGGCCCAGTACTTC; CDR3: CASSSLDRGEAQYF
V: TRBV11-3; D: TRBD2; size: -; J: TRBJ2-1; DNA: TGTGCCAACAACCTAGCGGGCCAGGCTCTCAATGAGCAGTTCTTC; CDR3: CANNLAGQALNEQFF
V: TRBV28; D: -; size: -; J: TRBJ2-7; DNA: TGTGCCACCACAGGGTTTAGATCCTACGAGCAGTACTTC; CDR3: CATTGFRSYEQYF
V: TRBV2; D: TRBD1; size: -; J: TRBJ1-5; DNA: TGTGCCAGCAGCTCTGGACAGGCTAGCAATCAGCCCCAGCATTTT; CDR3: CASSSGQASNQPQHF
V: TRBV6-2/TRBV6-3; D: TRBD2; size: many; J: TRBJ2-1; DNA: TGTGCCATAACGCGGGAGGGCCGGTATGAGCAGTTCTTC; CDR3: CAITREGRYEQFF
V: TRBV28; D: -; size: medium-sized; J: TRBJ2-7; DNA: TGTGCCAGCAAGATTAGGGGTTACGAGCAGTACTTC; CDR3: CASKIRGYEQYF
V: TRBV6-1; D: -; size: -; J: TRBJ2-2; DNA: TGTGCCAGCAGCACAGGATTGAACACCGGGAAGCTGTCTTTT; CDR3: CASSTGLNTGKLSF
V: TRBV20-1; D: -; size: -; J: TRBJ1-3; DNA: TGCAGTGCTAGGTGGGGGGGTTCTGGAAACACCATATATTTT; CDR3: CSARWGGSGNTIYF
V: TRBV28; D: -; size: few; J: TRBJ1-6; DNA: TGTGCCAGCAGTTGGGAGCTCGGGAATACCCTCCACTTT; CDR3: CASSWELGNTLHF
V: TRBV7-9; D: -; size: -; J: TRBJ1-1; DNA: TGTGCCAGCAGCTTCGGGGGAAGGAACACTGAAGCTTTCTTT; CDR3: CASSFGGRNTEAFF
V: TRBV7-9; D: TRBD2; size: -; J: TRBJ2-5; DNA: TGTGCCAGCAACCTGGGACTAGCAGTACGAGAGACCCAGTACTTC; CDR3: CASNLGLAVRETQYF
V: TRBV7-8; D: TRBD1; size: many; J: TRBJ1-4; DNA: TGTGCCAGCAGCTCCAGGACAGGCTTTAATGAAAAACTGTTTTTT; CDR3: CASSSRTGFNEKLFF
V: TRBV11-2; D: -; size: few; J: TRBJ1-4; DNA: TGTGCTAGCAGCCAACCCGTTTGGGAACAGGAACTTAATGAAAAACTGTCTTTT; CDR3: CASSQPVWEQELNEKLSF
V: TRBV11-3; D: TRBD2; size: -; J: TRBJ2-5; DNA: TGTGCCAGCAGCTTTTCGGCTAGCGGGGGTTTACAAGAGACTCAATACTTC; CDR3: CASSFSASGGLQETQYF
V: TRBV4-1; D: -; size: -; J: TRBJ2-6; DNA: TGCGCCAGCAGCCACGGCAGGGCTGGGGCCAACGCCCTGACTTTC; CDR3: CASSHGRAGANALTF
V: TRBV11-1; D: TRBD2; size: few; J: TRBJ2-1; DNA: TGTCCCAGCAGCTCGTTACTAGCGGGGTATGAGCAGTTCTTC; CDR3: CPSSSLLAGYEQFF
V: TRBV13; D: TRBD1; size: -; J: TRBJ1-6; DNA: TGTGCCAGCAGCTTACGGGCAGGGGGCAGATCACCCCTCCACTTT; CDR3: CASSLRAGGRSPLHF
V: TRBV7-9; D: -; size: -; J: TRBJ2-7; DNA: TGTGCCAGGAGCTCTCGGACAGGGAGGGACGAGCAGTACTTC; CDR3: CARSSRTGRDEQYF
V: TRBV28; D: -; size: -; J: TRBJ2-1; DNA: TGTGCCTGCACAACCGGAACCCGTGAAAGGTTCTTC; CDR3: CACTTGTRERFF
V: TRBV2; D: -; size: few; J: TRBJ2-2; DNA: TGTGCCAGCAGTGTGATGGGGGCCGTATCCGGGGAGCTGTTTTTT; CDR3: CASSVMGAVSGELFF
V: TRBV12-3/TRBV12-4; D: -; size: many; J: TRBJ2-5; DNA: TGTGCCAGCAGTTTATCGGCTACCCAAGAGACCCAGTACTTC; CDR3: CASSLSATQETQYF
V: TRBV4-2; D: TRBD1; size: -; J: TRBJ2-7; DNA: TGTGCTAGCAGCCAAGACAGGGGTTCGCACGAGCAGTACTTC; CDR3: CASSQDRGSHEQYF
V: TRBV29-1; D: TRBD1; size: many; J: TRBJ2-3; DNA: TGCAGCGGCGACGGACAGGAGAGCACAGATACGCAGTATTTT; CDR3: CSGDGQESTDTQYF
V: TRBV12-3/TRBV12-4; D: -; size: -; J: TRBJ2-1; DNA: TGTGCCTGCAGCTTGTGGCGCATGGTCAATGAGCAGTTCTTC; CDR3: CACSLWRMVNEQFF
V: TRBV11-2; D: -; size: -; J: TRBJ1-4; DNA: TGTGCCAGCAGCCAAGACGTTTGGGAACAGGGACTTAATGAAAAACTGGTTTTT; CDR3: CASSQDVWEQGLNEKLVF
V: TRBV11-2; D: -; size: many; J: TRBJ2-3; DNA: TGTGCCAGCAGCCTAAGAGGGTGCGGTACGCAGTATTTT; CDR3: CASSLRGCGTQYF
V: TRBV9; D: -; size: many; J: TRBJ2-2; DNA: TGTGCCAGCAGCGCGATTTACACCGGGGAGCTGTTTTTT; CDR3: CASSAIYTGELFF
V: TRBV5-1; D: -; size: -; J: TRBJ1-1; DNA: TGCGCCAGTAGCTTGGGGGCAGGGCGGGGGATGAACACTGAAGCTTCCTTT; CDR3: CASSLGAGRGMNTEASF
V: TRBV6-5; D: -; size: -; J: TRBJ2-7; DNA: TGTGCCAGCGCCCGGCATGGCTACGAGCAGTACTTC; CDR3: CASARHGYEQYF
V: TRBV20-1; D: TRBD1; size: -; J: TRBJ1-5; DNA: TGCAGTGCTAGCCAGGGGGCGGGTCAGCCCCAGCATTTT; CDR3: CSASQGAGQPQHF
V: TRBV20-1; D: -; size: -; J: TRBJ1-1; DNA: TGCAGTGGCGCCGAGTCGACTGAAGCTTTCTTT; CDR3: CSGAESTEAFF
V: TRBV4-1; D: TRBD2; size: -; J: TRBJ2-3; DNA: TGCGCCAGCAGCAAGATTGGGCCGCCTTGGCCGGGACTAGCGGGAGGAGAGGGCACAGATACGCAGTATTTT; CDR3: CASSKIGPPWPGLAGGEGTDTQYF
V: TRBV29-1; D: TRBD2; size: -; J: TRBJ2-3; DNA: TGCAGCGTTGGCGGGGGGGGCAGTTGGGAGCAGTATTTT; CDR3: CSVGGGGSWEQYF
V: TRBV11-2; D: -; size: -; J: TRBJ2-5; DNA: TGTACCAGGAGCTCCATCTGGGGGGTAGCAGAGACCCAGTACTTC; CDR3: CTRSSIWGVAETQYF
V: TRBV6-5; D: -; size: -; J: TRBJ2-7; DNA: TGTGCCAACAGTTACTCAGGGTTGGGACTTCCCTACGAACAGTACTTC; CDR3: CANSYSGLGLPYEQYF
V: TRBV28; D: -; size: few; J: TRBJ2-3; DNA: TGTGCCAGCGCGGAGGGGGTTCCGACAGATACGCAGTATTTT; CDR3: CASAEGVPTDTQYF
V: TRBV4-1; D: TRBD2; size: -; J: TRBJ2-2; DNA: TGCGCCACCAAGCGGGAGGGCCGTCCCGGGGACCTGTTCTTT; CDR3: CATKREGRPGDLFF
V: TRBV9; D: -; size: -; J: TRBJ1-3; DNA: TGTGCCAGCAGCGTGTCGGACGGAGTATACTCTGGAAACACCATATATTTT; CDR3: CASSVSDGVYSGNTIYF
V: TRBV7-9; D: -; size: -; J: TRBJ2-3; DNA: TGTGCCAGCCGGACTAGAGGGGGGAAGGATACGCAGTATTTT; CDR3: CASRTRGGKDTQYF